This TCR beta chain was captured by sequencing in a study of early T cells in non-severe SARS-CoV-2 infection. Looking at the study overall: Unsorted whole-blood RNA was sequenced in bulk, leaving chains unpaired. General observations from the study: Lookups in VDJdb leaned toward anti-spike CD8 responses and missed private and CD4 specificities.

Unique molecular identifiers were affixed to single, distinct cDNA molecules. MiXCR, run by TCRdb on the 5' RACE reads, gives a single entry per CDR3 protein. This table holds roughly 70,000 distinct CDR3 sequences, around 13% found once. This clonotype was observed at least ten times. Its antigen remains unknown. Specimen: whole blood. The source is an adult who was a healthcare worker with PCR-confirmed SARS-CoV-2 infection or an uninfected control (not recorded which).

The CDR3 here is CASSLNTEQFF. CDR3 sequence (DNA): TGTGCCAGCAGCCTCAATACTGAGCAGTTCTTC. This sequence joins TRBV3-1 and TRBJ2-1; D remains ambiguous. CDR3 length: 11 amino acids. The germline CDR1 and CDR2 sequences are LGHDT and YNNKEL (reference sequence). Trimming removed 4 bases at V and 9 bases at J, with 7 bases between.